A single sample gave rise to the 31 T cell receptor beta chains below, sequenced in a study of identifying expanded T cells in peripheral blood. Sequenced by immunoSEQ multiplex PCR; TCRdb stores in-frame clones only, minus some. The table has 55,000 to 80,000 clones, about four fifths seen once; the top ten hold about 20%. The sequenced sample was blood. The receptors shown here come from a person between 18 and 69 years old in good health.

The V and J genes are TRBV19 and TRBJ2-1, with TRBD1 matching 10 bases. This CDR3 is 16 amino acids long. Germline-derived CDR1 and CDR2 are LNHDA and SQIVND (reference sequence). The ends lost 1 base at V and 9 bases at J; junction bases unmatched: 9. Here the CDR3 DNA reads TGTGCCAGTAGTATAGTAGGGACAGGGGTTGAGGGTGAGCAGTTCTTC. The encoded protein is CASSIVGTGVEGEQFF.

This sequence joins TRBV7-9 and TRBJ2-7, with TRBD2 matching 8 bases. The CDR3 is 16 residues long. Germline trimming cut 1 base from V and 1 base from J; bases unmatched to any gene: 6. Germline V gene data show CDR1 as SEHNR and CDR2 as FQNEAQ (reference sequence). CDR3 nucleotides: TGTGCCAGCAGCTTAGGAGCCAGCGGGGGATCCTACGAGCAGTACGTC. This sequence encodes CASSLGASGGSYEQYV.

This clone was found a few times. Other DNA sequences in this sample translate to the same CDR3. The chain has TRBV19 and TRBJ1-2; TRBD1 matches at 7 bases. The CDR3 consists of 14 residues. The trim removed 7 bases at V and 4 bases at J, leaving 9 bases unmatched. CDR1 is LNHDA and CDR2 is SQIVND in the germline V gene (reference sequence). CDR3 in amino acids: CASKNRDSSYGYTF. The CDR3, as DNA: TGTGCCAGTAAGAACCGGGACAGTTCCTATGGCTACACCTTC.

The rearrangement links TRBV7-9 to TRBJ2-7, with 7 positions matching TRBD1. The trim removed 8 bases at V and 4 bases at J, leaving 5 bases unmatched. In germline, CDR1 is SEHNR, CDR2 FQNEAQ (reference sequence). The CDR3 covers 12 residues. The CDR3 nucleotides are TGTGCCAGCGGCAGACAGGGTTACGAGCAGTACTTC. Protein: CASGRQGYEQYF.

This sequence joins TRBV7-6 and TRBJ2-5, with D perhaps matching TRBD1 or TRBD2 (5 bases each). Trimming stripped 4 bases from V and 3 bases from J, with 12 bases between. The length of the CDR3 is 14 residues. The germline V gene has CDR1 SGHVS and CDR2 FNYEAQ. DNA for the CDR3: TGTGCCAGCAGCTCAAGGGACCCCAAAGAGACCCAGTACTTC. This translates into CASSSRDPKETQYF.

J is TRBJ2-1 and V is TRBV6-5, with TRBD1 matching 7 bases. The germline V gene has CDR1 MNHEY and CDR2 SVGAGI. Trimming cost V 3 bases and J 4 bases; bases outside gene matches: 9. The CDR3 has 16 residues. CDR3 sequence (DNA): TGTGCCAGCAGTTATAGTGTGCAGGGGGTATACAATGAGCAGTTCTTC. Its translation: CASSYSVQGVYNEQFF.

The V gene is TRBV5-1, the J gene TRBJ2-3; 11 bases agree with TRBD2. From germline, CDR1 is SGHRS and CDR2 YFSETQ. This CDR3 contains 15 residues. V trimming: 3 bases; J trimming: 4 bases; junction bases outside the gene matches: 4. Written as DNA, the CDR3 is TGCGCCAGCAGCTATACTAGCGGGGGAGCAGATACGCAGTATTTT. This codes for CASSYTSGGADTQYF. Based on the CDR3 plus reference TRBV5-1 and TRBJ2-3, the full variable domain is KAGVTQTPRYLIKTRGQQVTLSCSPISGHRSVSWYQQTPGQGLQFLFEYFSETQRNKGNFPGRFSGRQFSNSRSEMNVSTLELGDSALYLCASSYTSGGADTQYFGPGTRLTVL.

CDR3 DNA: TGTGCCAGCAGCTTAGGATGGCAAGCCGGCGAGCAGTACTTC. It yields the protein CASSLGWQAGEQYF. This chain joins TRBV11-3 and TRBJ2-7; no reliable D call. Trimming cost V 1 base and J 6 bases, with 13 bases left between them. The CDR3 covers 14 residues. Germline values: CDR1 SGHNT, CDR2 YENEEA. The variable domain in full, with the rest retrieved from reference TRBV11-3 and TRBJ2-7, is EAGVVQSPRYKIIEKKQPVAFWCNPISGHNTLYWYLQNLGQGPELLIRYENEEAVDDSQLPKDRFSAERLKGVDSTLKIQPAELGDSAVYLCASSLGWQAGEQYFGPGTRLTVT.

Concerning this clone: Other DNA sequences from this sample encode an identical CDR3 as well. V gene TRBV6-6 combines with J gene TRBJ2-1; D unresolved. Per germline, CDR1 MNHNY and CDR2 SVGAGI (reference sequence). The CDR3 runs 13 residues. The V end lost 6 bases, the J end lost 4 bases, and 10 bases lay between the germline ends. For the CDR3, the DNA is TGTGCCAGCAGCCGTGACTCATACAATGAGCAGTTCTTC. Translation: CASSRDSYNEQFF.

The chain combines TRBV28 with TRBJ2-3; the match to TRBD2 covers 14 bases. Trimming cost V 5 bases and J 5 bases; bases outside gene matches: 6. In germline, CDR1 is MDHEN, CDR2 SYDVKM. This CDR3 is built from 16 residues. CDR3 in amino acids: CASSMTSGRARDTQYF. In DNA form, the CDR3 reads TGTGCCAGCAGTATGACTAGCGGGAGGGCCCGAGATACGCAGTATTTT.

The rearrangement links TRBV7-9 to TRBJ1-1; weak D call: TRBD1 (5 bases). The V gene lost 4 bases and the J gene lost 0 bases, with 6 bases spanning the gap. The CDR3 extends over 13 amino acids. Germline V lookup: CDR1 SEHNR, CDR2 FQNEAQ (reference sequence). The CDR3 region has the DNA TGTGCCAGCAGCTCCAGGGTGAACACTGAAGCTTTCTTT. This translates into CASSSRVNTEAFF.

The chain carries TRBV2 and TRBJ2-1; no clear D. The germline V gene encodes CDR1 SNHLY and CDR2 FYNNEI. The V and J ends lost 4 bases and 6 bases respectively, with 10 bases between them. The CDR3 contains 13 residues. CDR3 in DNA: TGTGCCAGCAGTGCTTGGCAGACCAATGAGCAGTTCTTC. The encoded protein is CASSAWQTNEQFF.

The V call is TRBV7-2, the J call TRBJ2-5, with D unclear. This CDR3 comprises 13 residues. Between the trimmed V and J ends, which lost 2 bases and 3 bases, there was a span of 7 bases. Looked up from germline, CDR1 is SGHTA and CDR2 is FQGNSA. Here the CDR3 reads CASSLWQEETQYF. CDR3 DNA: TGTGCCAGCAGCTTATGGCAGGAAGAGACCCAGTACTTC. The entire variable domain, with the rest obtained from reference TRBV7-2 and TRBJ2-5, is as follows: GAGVSQSPSNKVTEKGKDVELRCDPISGHTALYWYRQSLGQGLEFLIYFQGNSAPDKSGLPSDRFSAERTGGSVSTLTIQRTQQEDSAVYLCASSLWQEETQYFGPGTRLLVL.

The chain has TRBV5-4 and TRBJ2-2; 7 bases map to TRBD2. The CDR3 extends over 16 amino acids. V lost 0 bases, J lost 4 bases, and 6 bases stayed unmatched. Looked up from germline, CDR1 is SGHNT and CDR2 is YYREEE (reference sequence). The CDR3 DNA reads TGTGCCAGCAGCTTGGGAGGGAGGGCCGTCACCGGGGAGCTGTTTTTT. Translation: CASSLGGRAVTGELFF.

The chain has TRBV6-6 and TRBJ1-5; D possibly corresponds to TRBD1 (5 bases). CDR1 is MNHNY and CDR2 is SVGAGI in the germline V gene (reference sequence). The ends were cut back, 6 bases at V and 4 bases at J, with 13 bases in the middle. The CDR3 has 14 residues. The CDR3, as DNA: TGTGCCAGCAGCGACTCAGGGTCTAATCAGCCCCAGCATTTT. It is translated as CASSDSGSNQPQHF.

This sequence joins TRBV6-5 and TRBJ2-7, with D perhaps TRBD2 (6 bases). Germline V gene data show CDR1 as MNHEY and CDR2 as SVGAGI. The V end was cut by 6 bases, the J end by 5 bases, with 17 bases between. This CDR3 is built from 14 residues. The CDR3 coding sequence is TGTGCCAGCAGGTCCCCCGGGAGAAATGACGAGCAGTACTTC. Translated: CASRSPGRNDEQYF.

The rearrangement links TRBV7-2 to TRBJ2-6; D unclear. Per germline, CDR1 SGHTA and CDR2 FQGNSA. The CDR3 contains 15 residues. With 2 bases removed from V and 0 bases from J, the gap between germline ends came to 5 bases. CDR3 sequence (DNA): TGTGCCAGCAGCTTAACTAACTCTGGGGCCAACGTCCTGACTTTC. Translation gives CASSLTNSGANVLTF. Based on the CDR3 plus reference TRBV7-2 and TRBJ2-6, the full variable domain is GAGVSQSPSNKVTEKGKDVELRCDPISGHTALYWYRQSLGQGLEFLIYFQGNSAPDKSGLPSDRFSAERTGGSVSTLTIQRTQQEDSAVYLCASSLTNSGANVLTFGAGSRLTVL.

This chain joins TRBV30 and TRBJ1-1; 7 nucleotides agree with TRBD1. Germline V lookup: CDR1 GTSNPN, CDR2 SVGIG (reference sequence). V lost 5 bases and J lost 1; bases outside the gene matches: 1. The CDR3 totals 12 residues. The CDR3 nucleotides are TGTGCCTGGGGACAGGAGAACACTGAAGCTTTCTTT. It yields the protein CAWGQENTEAFF.

The V and J genes are TRBV4-1 and TRBJ1-4, with TRBD1 identical over 7 bases. Losses at the gene ends were 4 bases for V and 7 bases for J; bases not matched to a gene: 12. Germline-derived CDR1 and CDR2 are MGHRA and YSYEKL. The CDR3 runs 16 residues. The CDR3: CASSLSVQGGGEKLFF. The CDR3 nucleotides read TGCGCCAGCAGCCTTAGCGTGCAGGGGGGCGGTGAAAAACTGTTTTTT.

The chain uses TRBV9 and TRBJ2-1; maybe TRBD2 (6 bases). Germline assignment: CDR1 SGDLS and CDR2 YYNGEE. The V end was cut by 2 bases, the J end by 4 bases, with 13 bases between. The length of the CDR3 is 15 residues. The CDR3 is CASSVLAGKYNEQFF. The CDR3 DNA sequence: TGTGCCAGCAGCGTCCTGGCGGGAAAATACAATGAGCAGTTCTTC.

This chain connects TRBV10-3 to TRBJ2-3; 9 bases line up with TRBD2. In germline, CDR1 is ENHRY, CDR2 SYGVKD. The J segment lost 6 bases and the V segment lost 3 bases, leaving 16 bases of the junction unmatched. The CDR3 has 18 amino acids. CDR3 sequence: CAISDPTGLARLRDTQYF. DNA for the CDR3: TGTGCCATCAGTGACCCAACCGGACTAGCGAGACTACGCGATACGCAGTATTTT.

A single count supports this clone. J is TRBJ2-5 and V is TRBV6-4; D may correspond to TRBD1 or TRBD2 (6 bases each). The germline V and J ends were trimmed by 2 bases and 5 bases, with 15 bases remaining between them. From germline, CDR1 is MRHNA and CDR2 SNTAGT. The CDR3 runs 15 residues. This CDR3 is CASSDTAGAGETQYF. The CDR3 bases are TGTGCCAGCAGTGACACGGCAGGGGCGGGGGAGACCCAGTACTTC.

The chain employs TRBV20-1 and TRBJ2-1; TRBD2 is a possible D gene (5 bases). The germline CDR1 and CDR2 sequences are DFQATT and SNEGSKA (reference sequence). Trimming removed 2 bases at V and 9 bases at J, with 8 bases between. The CDR3 is made up of 11 amino acids. CDR3 amino acids: CSARRGREQFF. The CDR3 DNA is TGCAGTGCTAGACGAGGGCGTGAGCAGTTCTTC.

The chain employs TRBV5-1 and TRBJ1-1; D possibly corresponds to TRBD1 (5 bases). Trimming left V 0 bases short and J 0 bases short, with 9 bases between. Germline-derived CDR1 and CDR2 are SGHRS and YFSETQ. The CDR3 is 15 amino acids. DNA of the CDR3: TGCGCCAGCAGCTTGGAAGTGGGGGTGAACACTGAAGCTTTCTTT. Protein sequence: CASSLEVGVNTEAFF.

The chain links TRBV18 to TRBJ1-1; no clear D. Germline loops: CDR1 KGHSH, CDR2 LQKENI. The CDR3 is 14 residues long. Trimming removed 3 bases at V and 1 base at J, with 9 bases between. CDR3 bases: TGTGCCAGCTCACCCCGTGGCCGGAACACTGAAGCTTTCTTT. Amino acids: CASSPRGRNTEAFF.

The chain recombines TRBV10-3 with TRBJ2-7; D might be TRBD1 or TRBD2, each matching 6 bases. The CDR3 loop spans 21 amino acids. Germline values: CDR1 ENHRY, CDR2 SYGVKD. Trimming shortened V by 0 bases and J by 2 bases, and 29 bases separated the two germline ends. DNA of the CDR3: TGTGCCATCAGTGAGTCCCGAAGAGGGCCCCCGGGGGCAGGCCGAACCTACGAGCAGTACTTC. It translates to CAISESRRGPPGAGRTYEQYF.

This clone has more than one count but fewer than ten. The chain has TRBV5-4 and TRBJ2-2; D is unclear. Deletions cut 0 bases from V and 1 base from J, with 7 bases between. The CDR3 contains 15 residues. Germline V gene data show CDR1 as SGHNT and CDR2 as YYREEE (reference sequence). CDR3 amino acids: CASSLGQMNTGELFF. The CDR3 nucleotides are TGTGCCAGCAGCTTGGGGCAGATGAACACCGGGGAGCTGTTTTTT.

This clone showed up just a few times. The chain is built from TRBV4-2 and TRBJ1-1; D not resolved. Germline V gene sequence: CDR1 LGHNA, CDR2 YNFKEQ. Between the trimmed V and J ends, which lost 4 bases and 1 base, there was a span of 7 bases. The CDR3 loop spans 13 amino acids. CDR3 sequence reads: CASSLTRNTEAFF. The CDR3 coding sequence is TGTGCCAGCAGCCTTACACGGAACACTGAAGCTTTCTTT.

This clone was seen a few times. This chain links TRBV5-6 with TRBJ2-7; maybe TRBD1 (5 bases). The CDR3 has 13 residues. The V end was cut by 0 bases, the J end by 7 bases, with 11 bases between. Germline V gene lookup returns CDR1 SGHDT and CDR2 YYEEEE. This chain's CDR3 is CASSLAGIVEQYF. The CDR3 coding sequence is TGTGCCAGCAGCTTGGCAGGGATAGTGGAGCAGTACTTC.

For this clone: This CDR3 is also generated by other DNA sequences in the sample. The CDR3 reads CASSLAGGAGNEQFF. The CDR3 DNA follows: TGTGCCAGCAGCTTGGCAGGGGGCGCTGGAAATGAGCAGTTCTTC. J is TRBJ2-1 and V is TRBV5-6; 8 positions match TRBD1. V was clipped by 0 bases and J by 7 bases; unmatched bases: 6. The CDR3 is 15 amino acids. The germline V gene has CDR1 SGHDT and CDR2 YYEEEE.

The rearrangement joins TRBV27 to TRBJ2-7, with a weak D call TRBD1 (6 bases). Germline V gene lookup returns CDR1 MNHEY and CDR2 SMNVEV (reference sequence). The CDR3 length is 14 residues. V shed 6 bases and J shed 2 bases, with 14 bases lying between them. The CDR3 is CASSRQGSTYEQYF. The CDR3 DNA follows: TGTGCCAGCAGCCGCCAGGGGTCAACCTACGAGCAGTACTTC.